One and the same sample provided the 23 T cell receptor beta chains below, sequenced in a study of neurological immune-mediated disorders. The sample's time point: technical triplicate 2. TCRdb reanalysed the 5' RACE reads using MiXCR and keeps one entry per CDR3 protein. There are more than 30,000 distinct CDR3 sequences in the sample; 13% occur only once, and under 6.5% lies in the top ten. Sequencing was done on a sample of CD4+ T cells from blood. The receptors come from a female donor with HTLV-1-associated myelopathy (HAM/TSP).

This clonotype was seen ten or more times. This rearrangement joins TRBV29-1 to TRBJ2-1; D is uncertain. Germline lookup yields CDR1 SQVTM and CDR2 ANQGSEA. V dropped 4 bases and J dropped 5 bases, with 6 bases sitting between them. CDR3 size: 11 residues. The chain's CDR3 is CSVGSNNEQFF. CDR3 nucleotides: TGCAGCGTTGGAAGCAACAATGAGCAGTTCTTC.

This clonotype was seen ten or more times. V and J are TRBV6-2 or TRBV6-3 and TRBJ2-7; maybe TRBD1 (5 bases). Trimming cost V 2 bases and J 7 bases, with 9 bases left between them. Germline V gene data show CDR1 as MNHEY and CDR2 as SVGEGT. The CDR3 length is 12 residues. The CDR3: CASSYRGWEQYF. DNA for the CDR3: TGTGCCAGCAGTTACAGGGGCTGGGAGCAGTACTTC.

The V gene is TRBV18, the J gene TRBJ2-7, with D tentatively TRBD2 (5 bases). Deletions cut 3 bases from V and 6 bases from J, with 15 bases between. The CDR3 is made up of 14 amino acids. Germline lookup yields CDR1 KGHSH and CDR2 LQKENI. Written as DNA, the CDR3 is TGTGCCAGCTCACCCGCCAGCGGCTTTCTCGAGCAGTACTTC. Protein product: CASSPASGFLEQYF.

Many counts were recorded for this clonotype. The V gene is TRBV9, the J gene TRBJ2-6, with unresolved D. Germline V gene lookup returns CDR1 SGDLS and CDR2 YYNGEE. CDR3 length equals 18 residues. Trimming cost V 0 bases and J 1 base, with 14 bases left between them. Here the CDR3 reads CASSVVAGPISGANVLTF. For the CDR3, the DNA is TGTGCCAGCAGCGTAGTGGCAGGACCAATTTCTGGGGCCAACGTCCTGACTTTC.

This clonotype was counted at least ten times. The genes are TRBV6-5 and TRBJ2-1; 12 bases agree with TRBD2. The germline gives CDR1 MNHEY, CDR2 SVGAGI. The V gene end was trimmed by 7 bases and the J gene end by 8 bases; junction bases not matched to a gene: 9. The CDR3 sequence is 15 residues long. The CDR3 DNA reads TGTGCCAGCAAGCCTAGCGGGAGGGCCGTGGATGAGCAGTTCTTC. Encoded protein: CASKPSGRAVDEQFF.

The chain is built from TRBV7-3 and TRBJ2-3; 9 bases are a match to TRBD2. The CDR3 totals 16 residues. Germline assignment: CDR1 SGHTA and CDR2 FQGTGA. V lost 5 bases, J lost 2 bases, and 8 bases stayed unmatched. This CDR3 reads CASSIGTSSYTDTQYF. In nucleotides, the CDR3 is TGTGCCAGCAGCATTGGGACTAGCAGCTACACAGATACGCAGTATTTT.

This clonotype has a count of ten or more. The genes are TRBV5-1 and TRBJ2-1; the match to TRBD2 covers 7 bases. J gave up 7 bases and V 2 bases, and 3 bases lay outside the gene matches. This CDR3 has 13 amino acids. Germline assignment: CDR1 SGHRS and CDR2 YFSETQ. CDR3 amino acids: CASSFKLANEQFF. Here the CDR3 DNA reads TGCGCCAGCAGCTTTAAACTAGCGAATGAGCAGTTCTTC.

This clonotype was recorded at least ten times. The gene calls are TRBV7-2 and TRBJ1-4, with 9 bases that match TRBD1. The V gene's germline CDR1 is SGHTA and CDR2 FQGNSA. There are 15 residues in the CDR3. V shed 5 bases and J 8 bases; nucleotides not matched to a gene: 9. The chain's CDR3 is CASSPRTGEAEKLFF. As DNA, the CDR3 is TGTGCCAGCAGCCCCAGGACAGGGGAAGCGGAAAAACTGTTTTTT.

This clonotype was counted many times. The chain recombines TRBV19 with TRBJ2-4; no clear D. This CDR3 is 11 amino acids long. V was shortened by 1 base and J by 8 bases, with 3 bases between the two germline ends. Germline V gene lookup returns CDR1 LNHDA and CDR2 SQIVND (reference sequence). The DNA of the CDR3 is TGTGCCAGTAGTATAGGAGACATTCAGTACTTC. This translates into CASSIGDIQYF.

This clonotype has ten or more counts. This chain links TRBV7-2 with TRBJ1-6, with D uncertain. Trimming removed 0 bases from V and 0 bases from J, with 15 bases in between. This CDR3 comprises 19 residues. Germline V gene sequence: CDR1 SGHTA, CDR2 FQGNSA. DNA of the CDR3: TGTGCCAGCAGCTTAGCGGTCCGCGCGACCGGCTCCTATAATTCACCCCTCCACTTT. The encoded protein is CASSLAVRATGSYNSPLHF.

The rearrangement links TRBV6-2 or TRBV6-3 to TRBJ2-1; D possibly corresponds to TRBD1 (6 bases). Germline CDR1 and CDR2: MNHEY and SVGEGT. Trimming took off 0 bases at V and 9 bases at J, with 24 bases between the two ends. The CDR3 is 18 residues long. CDR3 in DNA: TGTGCCAGCAGTTACTCGGCCCTCCTTTCGATCCAGGGGAGTGAGCAGTTCTTC. Protein product: CASSYSALLSIQGSEQFF.

The sample holds many counts of this clonotype. The chain combines TRBV10-3 with TRBJ2-7, with 9 bases aligning to TRBD2. V was clipped by 3 bases and J by 3 bases; unmatched bases: 12. This CDR3 spans 17 amino acids. Germline-derived CDR1 and CDR2 are ENHRY and SYGVKD. The chain's CDR3 is CAISDQRRGGRDYEQYF. CDR3 nucleotides: TGTGCCATCAGTGACCAACGGCGGGGGGGGCGGGACTACGAGCAGTACTTC.

This clonotype came up many times. V and J are TRBV6-6 and TRBJ2-6; D is unresolved. The CDR3 length is 14 residues. In germline, CDR1 is MNHNY, CDR2 SVGAGI (reference sequence). The germline V and J ends were trimmed by 5 bases and 0 bases, with 5 bases remaining between them. The CDR3, as DNA: TGTGCCAGCAGTCCAACCTCTGGGGCCAACGTCCTGACTTTC. Protein sequence: CASSPTSGANVLTF.

This clonotype came up a few times. V usage is TRBV19 and J usage is TRBJ2-2, with TRBD1 matching 8 bases. The CDR3 consists of 17 residues. CDR1 is LNHDA, CDR2 SQIVND, per germline (reference sequence). Germline trimming cut 5 bases from V and 4 bases from J; bases unmatched to any gene: 12. The CDR3 region has the DNA TGTGCCAGTAGTTGGGCCCCGACAGGGGACCCCACCGGGGAGCTGTTTTTT. Its translation: CASSWAPTGDPTGELFF. Filled out from reference TRBV19 and TRBJ2-2, the complete variable domain reads DGGITQSPKYLFRKEGQNVTLSCEQNLNHDAMYWYRQDPGQGLRLIYYSQIVNDFQKGDIAEGYSVSREKKESFPLTVTSAQKNPTAFYLCASSWAPTGDPTGELFFGEGSRLTVL.

This clonotype has at least ten counts. V gene TRBV3-1 combines with J gene TRBJ1-2; no firm D call. CDR1 is LGHDT, CDR2 YNNKEL, per germline (reference sequence). With 3 bases removed from V and 8 bases from J, the gap between germline ends came to 10 bases. CDR3 length equals 12 residues. The CDR3 region is CASSHPSLGYTF. The CDR3 DNA follows: TGTGCCAGCAGCCACCCATCACTGGGCTACACCTTC. Full variable domain (remainder filled in from reference TRBV3-1 and TRBJ1-2): DTAVSQTPKYLVTQMGNDKSIKCEQNLGHDTMYWYKQDSKKFLKIMFSYNNKELIINETVPNRFSPKSPDKAHLNLHINSLELGDSAVYFCASSHPSLGYTFGSGTRLTVV.

This clonotype was counted ten times or more. This chain uses TRBV20-1 with TRBJ2-7, with 15 bases matching TRBD2. Germline V gives CDR1 DFQATT, CDR2 SNEGSKA (reference sequence). This CDR3 has 14 amino acids. J was trimmed by 2 bases and V by 6 bases; bases with no gene match: 2. The CDR3 spells CSAGTSGRTYEQYF. The CDR3 DNA follows: TGCAGTGCGGGGACTAGCGGGAGGACCTACGAGCAGTACTTC.

The chain is built from TRBV7-2 and TRBJ2-7; TRBD2 is a possible D gene (5 bases). Germline-derived CDR1 and CDR2 are SGHTA and FQGNSA. V shed 3 bases and J shed 0 bases, with 9 bases lying between them. This CDR3 is 14 amino acids long. CDR3 DNA sequence: TGTGCCAGCAGCTTTACTAGAAGCTCCTACGAGCAGTACTTC. Translating gives CASSFTRSSYEQYF.

This clonotype was detected many times. V usage is TRBV2 and J usage is TRBJ2-5; maybe TRBD1 (6 bases). Trimming cost V 2 bases and J 1 base, with 14 bases left between them. Germline CDR1 SNHLY, CDR2 FYNNEI. The CDR3 consists of 16 residues. The CDR3 sequence: CASSELPGARQETQYF. In nucleotides, the CDR3 is TGTGCCAGCAGTGAACTGCCAGGGGCCCGCCAAGAGACCCAGTACTTC.

The chain uses TRBV5-1 and TRBJ2-1; TRBD2 matches at 12 bases. V gave up 2 bases and J gave up 3 bases; unmatched junction bases: 6. The CDR3 consists of 17 residues. From germline, CDR1 is SGHRS and CDR2 YFSETQ. In DNA, the CDR3 is TGCGCCAGCAGCTTCCCGACTAGCGGGGGTATCTACAATGAGCAGTTCTTC. Translated, it gives CASSFPTSGGIYNEQFF.

This clonotype was seen ten or more times. V and J are TRBV14 and TRBJ1-1; D remains ambiguous. The CDR3 extends over 12 amino acids. Germline V gene data show CDR1 as SGHDN and CDR2 as FVKESK. Trimming shortened V by 1 base and J by 11 bases, and 11 bases separated the two germline ends. CDR3 sequence reads: CASSQGVLRAFF. The CDR3 DNA is TGTGCCAGCAGCCAAGGCGTGCTACGGGCTTTCTTT. Supplemented by reference TRBV14 and TRBJ1-1, the full variable domain reads EAGVTQFPSHSVIEKGQTVTLRCDPISGHDNLYWYRRVMGKEIKFLLHFVKESKQDESGMPNNRFLAERTGGTYSTLKVQPAELEDSGVYFCASSQGVLRAFFGQGTRLTVV.

This clonotype was counted at least ten times. The CDR3, as DNA: TGCGCCAGCGCTGCCTCTAGCGGGACTGACGGGGAGCTGTTTTTT. The encoded protein is CASAASSGTDGELFF. This chain links TRBV5-1 with TRBJ2-2, with TRBD2 matching over 9 bases. CDR3 length equals 15 residues. From germline, CDR1 is SGHRS and CDR2 YFSETQ. With V trimmed by 7 bases and J by 7 bases, 11 bases remained unmatched. The variable domain in full, with the rest retrieved from reference TRBV5-1 and TRBJ2-2, is KAGVTQTPRYLIKTRGQQVTLSCSPISGHRSVSWYQQTPGQGLQFLFEYFSETQRNKGNFPGRFSGRQFSNSRSEMNVSTLELGDSALYLCASAASSGTDGELFFGEGSRLTVL.

Concerning this clonotype: Just one base apart from a much larger clone, this may be a read error. The chain uses TRBV3-1 and TRBJ1-2; D call uncertain. CDR1 and CDR2 (germline): LGHDT, YNNKEL (reference sequence). CDR3 length: 13 residues. The CDR3 DNA is TGTGCCAGCAGCCATGACCTCAACTATTGCTACACCTTC. It is translated as CASSHDLNYCYTF.

This clonotype was seen many times. The rearrangement joins TRBV20-1 to TRBJ1-2; D is perhaps TRBD1 (6 bases). The CDR3 runs 13 residues. The V end lost 3 bases, the J end lost 8 bases, and 16 bases lay between the germline ends. CDR1 is DFQATT and CDR2 is SNEGSKA in the germline V gene (reference sequence). CDR3 bases: TGCAGTGCTAGTGTAGCAGGGGTGAGGGGCTACACCTTC. Its translation: CSASVAGVRGYTF.